The 19 T cell receptor beta chains in this list originate from one sample, sequenced in a study of Graves' ophthalmopathy and Graves' hyperthyroidism. The authors amplified TCR beta CDR3 regions from RNA transcripts. HTBI primers served in a first-round RT-PCR, which a second-round multiplex PCR followed. TCRdb re-derived calls from the multiplex PCR reads in MiXCR, one entry per CDR3 protein. The sample records approximately 480,000 distinct CDR3 sequences, approximately 15% being singletons. Material for sequencing was blood. These receptors came from a woman in her 30s with Graves' ophthalmopathy.

This clonotype came up many times. V is TRBV7-3 and J is TRBJ2-7; D is uncertain. The V gene lost 1 base and the J gene lost 3 bases, with 13 bases spanning the gap. Germline CDR1 SGHTA, CDR2 FQGTGA. The CDR3 contains 15 residues. The CDR3 reads CASSLMAASIYEQYF. For the CDR3, the DNA is TGTGCCAGCAGCTTAATGGCGGCCTCCATCTACGAGCAGTACTTC.

This clonotype was seen at least ten times. This rearrangement joins TRBV5-1 to TRBJ2-5, with TRBD2 matching 7 bases. This CDR3 comprises 14 residues. CDR1 and CDR2 from the germline V gene are SGHRS and YFSETQ. The trim removed 4 bases at V and 2 bases at J, leaving 5 bases unmatched. The CDR3 nucleotides read TGCGCCAGCAGCCTACTAGCGACACAAGAGACCCAGTACTTC. It specifies CASSLLATQETQYF.

For the CDR3, the DNA is TGCGCCAGCAGACACCTGGGACAGGGAGAAGAGCAGTACTTC. Translated, it gives CASRHLGQGEEQYF. The V call is TRBV5-1, the J call TRBJ2-7, with TRBD1 matching 9 bases. The CDR3 runs 14 residues. Trimming took 5 bases from V and 7 from J; bases not matched to a gene: 10. Germline lookup yields CDR1 SGHRS and CDR2 YFSETQ.

This clonotype was seen only a few times. The CDR3: CASSLAWGRELGGYTF. The CDR3 DNA is TGTGCCAGCAGCTTGGCCTGGGGCAGGGAGTTGGGTGGCTACACCTTC. The V call is TRBV5-5, the J call TRBJ1-2; D might be TRBD1 (5 bases). V lost 0 bases and J 7 bases, leaving 19 bases between the germline ends. The germline V gene has CDR1 SGHKS and CDR2 YYEKEE (reference sequence). This CDR3 is built from 16 residues.

This clonotype showed up just a few times. Just one base apart from a much larger clone, this may be a read error. The rearrangement joins TRBV29-1 to TRBJ1-1, with D possibly being TRBD1 (5 bases). Germline assignment: CDR1 SQVTM and CDR2 ANQGSEA. This CDR3 is 15 amino acids long. Trimming pared 4 bases from V and 0 bases from J, leaving 15 bases between. CDR3 in amino acids: CSVVPGTAMNTEAFF. The CDR3 nucleotides are TGCAGCGTTGTCCCCGGGACTGCCATGAACACTGAAGCTTTCTTT.

This clonotype was seen ten or more times. The chain employs TRBV6-1 and TRBJ2-5; 13 bases are shared with TRBD2. Germline V gene data show CDR1 as MNHNS and CDR2 as SASEGT. V dropped 7 bases and J dropped 5; count of bases not matched to a gene: 13. The CDR3 spans 17 residues. The CDR3 region is CASMLGLAGNRNETQYF. Here the CDR3 DNA reads TGTGCCAGCATGCTGGGACTAGCGGGAAACCGAAACGAGACCCAGTACTTC.

Many counts were recorded for this clonotype. The V gene is TRBV2, the J gene TRBJ1-3; D not resolved. The CDR3 runs 13 residues. The germline gives CDR1 SNHLY, CDR2 FYNNEI. V lost 1 base to trimming and J lost 9 bases, with 10 bases between them. CDR3 sequence reads: CASSEEGLSTIYF. Here the CDR3 DNA reads TGTGCCAGCAGTGAAGAAGGACTCAGCACCATATATTTT.

This clonotype was found many times. This CDR3 reads CSVVTDLRTQYF. Written as DNA, the CDR3 is TGCAGCGTTGTTACGGACCTTCGGACCCAGTACTTC. V is TRBV29-1 and J is TRBJ2-5; D unresolved. In germline, CDR1 is SQVTM, CDR2 ANQGSEA. The CDR3 extends over 12 amino acids. V was clipped by 4 bases and J by 7 bases, with 13 bases between them.

In this sample, this clonotype turned up once. The rearrangement links TRBV19 to TRBJ2-1; tentative D call: TRBD1 (6 bases). The CDR3 runs 12 residues. Per the germline V gene, CDR1 is LNHDA and CDR2 is SQIVND (reference sequence). Deletions cut 8 bases from V and 5 bases from J, with 10 bases between. DNA of the CDR3: TGTGCCAGTGGTAAGGGGGACAATGAGCAGTTCTTC. Amino acids: CASGKGDNEQFF.

This clonotype was counted at least ten times. The chain links TRBV6-1 to TRBJ1-2; TRBD1 agrees at 10 bases. J gave up 8 bases and V 7 bases, and 10 bases lay outside the gene matches. The germline V gene has CDR1 MNHNS and CDR2 SASEGT. This CDR3 spans 14 amino acids. The CDR3 nucleotides read TGTGCCAGCACCCGGGACAGGGGATTAATAGGCTACACCTTC. This codes for CASTRDRGLIGYTF.

This clonotype was seen many times. CDR3: CASSSGPSENTEAFF. CDR3 nucleotide sequence: TGTGCCAGCAGCTCAGGGCCTTCTGAGAACACTGAAGCTTTCTTT. The rearrangement uses TRBV3-1 and TRBJ1-1; possible D gene TRBD1, 5 bases. With 5 bases removed from V and 1 base from J, the gap between germline ends came to 14 bases. The CDR3 loop spans 15 amino acids. Germline CDR1 and CDR2: LGHDT and YNNKEL (reference sequence).

This clonotype appeared many times. One end of the junction is discordant with germline, which a read error may explain. The chain uses TRBV2 and TRBJ1-1; maybe TRBD1 (5 bases). Per germline, CDR1 SNHLY and CDR2 FYNNEI. There are 14 residues in the CDR3. The CDR3: CASSEVGGTTEAFF. The CDR3 DNA reads TGTGCCAGCAGTGAAGTCGGAGGGACCACTGAGGCTTTCTTT.

This clonotype has a count of ten or more. J is TRBJ1-2 and V is TRBV20-1; D may be TRBD1 (5 bases). This CDR3 has 16 residues. CDR1 and CDR2 from the germline V gene are DFQATT and SNEGSKA (reference sequence). V dropped 5 bases and J dropped 7 bases, with 26 bases sitting between them. The DNA for the CDR3 is TGCAGTGCTGAGGAGGGGCCGTCTGCCCTATCGGCTGGCTACACCTTC. It codes for CSAEEGPSALSAGYTF.

This clonotype was detected ten times or more. This chain joins TRBV12-3 or TRBV12-4 and TRBJ1-5; 8 nucleotides match TRBD1. The trim removed 4 bases at V and 5 bases at J, leaving 7 bases unmatched. CDR3 length: 15 residues. CDR3: CASSSAGGSDQPQHF. The CDR3 DNA reads TGTGCCAGCAGTTCCGCAGGGGGCTCGGATCAGCCCCAGCATTTT.

This clonotype was seen repeatedly, ten times or more. J is TRBJ1-1 and V is TRBV12-3 or TRBV12-4; TRBD1 might be the D (5 bases). The V end was cut by 6 bases, the J end by 1 base, with 15 bases between. CDR3 size: 15 residues. The CDR3 bases are TGTGCCAGCAGGTTTGGCGGGGGAGCGAACACTGAAGCTTTCTTT. Translated: CASRFGGGANTEAFF.

The rearrangement uses TRBV5-1 and TRBJ1-6, with 8 bases lining up with TRBD1. The V segment lost 0 bases and the J segment 7 bases; nucleotides outside the gene matches: 6. This CDR3 is 16 amino acids long. CDR1 and CDR2 from the germline V gene are SGHRS and YFSETQ. The CDR3 DNA reads TGCGCCAGCAGCTTGGGGTCAGGGGGCCCCAATTCACCCCTCCACTTT. Protein: CASSLGSGGPNSPLHF. Full variable domain (remainder filled in from reference TRBV5-1 and TRBJ1-6): KAGVTQTPRYLIKTRGQQVTLSCSPISGHRSVSWYQQTPGQGLQFLFEYFSETQRNKGNFPGRFSGRQFSNSRSEMNVSTLELGDSALYLCASSLGSGGPNSPLHFGNGTRLTVT.

This clonotype was recorded at least ten times. The chain carries TRBV9 and TRBJ1-1; TRBD1 is a possible D gene (6 bases). The CDR3 totals 15 residues. V shed 4 bases and J shed 5 bases, with 18 bases lying between them. Germline CDR1 reads SGDLS; CDR2 reads YYNGEE. This CDR3 reads CASSPPSRGMTEAFF. CDR3 DNA: TGTGCCAGCAGCCCCCCGAGCAGGGGTATGACTGAAGCTTTCTTT.

The rearrangement links TRBV7-9 to TRBJ2-7; D may be TRBD1 (6 bases). The CDR3 runs 13 residues. Germline V CDR1 and CDR2: SEHNR, FQNEAQ (reference sequence). V lost 4 bases and J lost 3, with 10 bases in between. DNA of the CDR3: TGTGCCAGCAGCTGGGACAAAGGCTACGAGCAGTACTTC. Its protein is CASSWDKGYEQYF.

This clonotype was detected a few times. This sequence joins TRBV4-2 and TRBJ2-7; perhaps TRBD2 as D (5 bases). The CDR3 has 16 residues. The V end was cut by 2 bases, the J end by 0 bases, with 14 bases between. Germline V lookup: CDR1 LGHNA, CDR2 YNFKEQ. Here the CDR3 reads CASSQSLTKTSYEQYF. The CDR3 nucleotides read TGTGCCAGCAGCCAATCCTTGACTAAAACCTCCTACGAGCAGTACTTC.